This is a list of T cell receptor beta chains from one sample in a study of blood T cell repertoires in COVID-19. Assay: immunoSEQ multiplex PCR; the TCRdb copy retains only in-frame clones and omits some. This table holds some 100,000 clones, roughly 83% found once. What was sequenced was peripheral blood. Every receptor here comes from a woman in her fifties or sixties with acute or convalescent COVID-19. CDR3s include the opening cysteine and the closing phenylalanine or tryptophan. Fields, in order: J gene, CDR3 length, D gene, clone size, V gene, CDR3 protein, CDR3 DNA. D genes are given only for firm matches. Part of the rows lack a size; the others show once, few, many or a class for expanded clones.

TRBJ2-7 12 NA NA TRBV6-5 CASRNRENEQYF TGTGCCAGCAGGAACAGGGAGAACGAGCAGTACTTC
TRBJ2-1 13 TRBD1 few TRBV29-1 CSLRDRVLREQFF TGCAGCCTCCGGGACAGGGTCTTACGGGAGCAGTTCTTC
TRBJ2-1 14 NA NA TRBV5-1 CASSLGFRSDEQFF TGCGCCAGCAGCTTAGGTTTCAGGTCCGATGAGCAGTTCTTC
TRBJ1-1 15 NA few TRBV5-6 CASSSVGRENTEAFF TGTGCCAGCAGCTCGGTCGGGAGGGAGAACACTGAAGCTTTCTTT
TRBJ2-2 15 NA once TRBV28 CASSLGRANTGELFF TGTGCCAGCAGTTTAGGCAGGGCGAACACCGGGGAGCTGTTTTTT
TRBJ1-1 11 NA few TRBV29-1 CSVEINREAFF TGCAGCGTTGAAATAAACAGGGAAGCTTTCTTT
TRBJ2-3 14 NA NA TRBV7-9 CASSLARAGDTQYF TGTGCCAGCAGCTTAGCGAGGGCAGGAGATACGCAGTATTTT
TRBJ1-1 14 NA NA TRBV11-2 CASSPEVLNTEAFF TGTGCCAGCAGCCCCGAGGTTCTGAACACTGAAGCTTTCTTT
TRBJ1-1 14 NA once TRBV16 CASSPRGMNTEAFF TGTGCCAGCAGCCCCAGGGGCATGAACACTGAAGCTTTCTTT
TRBJ2-3 14 NA NA TRBV13 CASSTGIQGDTQYF TGTGCCAGCAGCACTGGAATACAGGGAGATACGCAGTATTTT
TRBJ1-1 13 NA NA TRBV19 CASSINRGGEAFF TGTGCCAGTAGTATAAATAGGGGCGGTGAAGCTTTCTTT
TRBJ2-7 14 TRBD1 NA TRBV3-1/TRBV3-2 CASSQAGQNYEQYF TGTGCCAGCAGCCAAGCGGGACAGAATTACGAGCAGTACTTC
TRBJ1-4 14 TRBD1 NA TRBV27 CASRRTGVQEKLFF TGTGCCAGCAGACGGACAGGGGTACAAGAAAAACTGTTTTTT
TRBJ1-6 13 NA few TRBV25-1 CASSSILDSPLHF TGTGCCAGCAGTTCTATACTAGATTCACCCCTCCACTTT
TRBJ1-4 17 NA few TRBV5-6 CASTLRLPDATNEKLFF TGTGCCAGCACCCTCCGACTGCCCGACGCAACTAATGAAAAACTGTTTTTT
TRBJ1-2 13 NA NA TRBV12-3/TRBV12-4 CASSSTVSYGYTF TGTGCCAGCAGTTCCACAGTTTCCTATGGCTACACCTTC
TRBJ2-6 17 TRBD1 NA TRBV5-6 CASSSPGQFSGANVLTF TGTGCCAGCAGCTCCCCGGGACAGTTCTCTGGGGCCAACGTCCTGACTTTC
TRBJ1-3 17 NA NA TRBV18 CASSTPRQLSSGNTIYF TGTGCCAGCTCAACACCACGACAGCTGAGCTCTGGAAACACCATATATTTT
TRBJ2-3 16 NA NA TRBV4-3 CASSQDGVANTDTQYF TGCGCCAGCAGCCAAGACGGAGTAGCTAACACAGATACGCAGTATTTT
TRBJ1-1 15 NA NA TRBV3-1/TRBV3-2 CASSPQGMGNTEAFF TGTGCCAGCAGCCCTCAGGGTATGGGGAACACTGAAGCTTTCTTT